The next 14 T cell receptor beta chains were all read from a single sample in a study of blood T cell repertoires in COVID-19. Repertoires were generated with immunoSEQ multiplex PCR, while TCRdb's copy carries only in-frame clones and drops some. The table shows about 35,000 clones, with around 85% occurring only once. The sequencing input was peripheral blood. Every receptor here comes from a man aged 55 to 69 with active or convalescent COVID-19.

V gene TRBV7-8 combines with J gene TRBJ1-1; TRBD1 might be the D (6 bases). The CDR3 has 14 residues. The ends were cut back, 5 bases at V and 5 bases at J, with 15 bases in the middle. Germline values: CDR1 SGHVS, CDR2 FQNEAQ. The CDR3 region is CASSLTGSRTEAFF. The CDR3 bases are TGTGCCAGCAGCCTAACAGGGTCGCGGACTGAAGCTTTCTTT.

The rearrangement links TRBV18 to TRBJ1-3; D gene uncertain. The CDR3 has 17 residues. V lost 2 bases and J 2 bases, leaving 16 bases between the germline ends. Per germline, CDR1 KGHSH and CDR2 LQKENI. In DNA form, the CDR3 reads TGTGCCAGCTCACCAACAATTCAACAGATCACTGGAAACACCATATATTTT. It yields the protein CASSPTIQQITGNTIYF.

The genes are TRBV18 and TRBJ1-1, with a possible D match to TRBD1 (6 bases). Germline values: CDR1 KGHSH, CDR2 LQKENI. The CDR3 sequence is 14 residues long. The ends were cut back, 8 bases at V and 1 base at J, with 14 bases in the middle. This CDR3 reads CASQLKQGNTEAFF. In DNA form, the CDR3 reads TGTGCCAGCCAGCTAAAACAGGGGAACACTGAAGCTTTCTTT.

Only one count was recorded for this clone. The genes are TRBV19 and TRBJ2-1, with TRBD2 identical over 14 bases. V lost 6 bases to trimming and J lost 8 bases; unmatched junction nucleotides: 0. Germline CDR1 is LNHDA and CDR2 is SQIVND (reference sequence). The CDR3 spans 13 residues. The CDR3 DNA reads TGTGCCAGTAGGACTAGCGGGAGGGATGAGCAGTTCTTC. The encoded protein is CASRTSGRDEQFF.

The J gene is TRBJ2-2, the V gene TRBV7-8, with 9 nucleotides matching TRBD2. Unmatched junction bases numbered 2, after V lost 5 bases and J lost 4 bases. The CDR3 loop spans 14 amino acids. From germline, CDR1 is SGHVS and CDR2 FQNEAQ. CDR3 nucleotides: TGTGCCAGCAGCCAGACTAGCGGCACCGGGGAGCTGTTTTTT. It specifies CASSQTSGTGELFF. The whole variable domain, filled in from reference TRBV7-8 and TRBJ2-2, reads GAGVSQSPRYKVAKRGQDVALRCDPISGHVSLFWYQQALGQGPEFLTYFQNEAQLDKSGLPSDRFFAERPEGSVSTLKIQRTQQEDSAVYLCASSQTSGTGELFFGEGSRLTVL.

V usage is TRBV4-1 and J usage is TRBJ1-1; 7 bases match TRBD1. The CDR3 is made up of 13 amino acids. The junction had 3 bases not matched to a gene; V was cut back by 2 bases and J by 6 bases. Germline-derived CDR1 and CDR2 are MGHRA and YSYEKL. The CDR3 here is CASSQLQGPEAFF. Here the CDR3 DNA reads TGCGCCAGCAGCCAATTACAGGGGCCTGAAGCTTTCTTT.

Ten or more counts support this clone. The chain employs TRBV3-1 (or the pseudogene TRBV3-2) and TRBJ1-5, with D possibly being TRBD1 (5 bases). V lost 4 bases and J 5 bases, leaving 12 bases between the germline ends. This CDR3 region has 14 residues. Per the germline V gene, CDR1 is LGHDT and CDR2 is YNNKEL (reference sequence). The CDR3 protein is CASSLQGFHQPQHF. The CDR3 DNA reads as TGTGCCAGCAGCCTCCAGGGTTTTCATCAGCCCCAGCATTTT.

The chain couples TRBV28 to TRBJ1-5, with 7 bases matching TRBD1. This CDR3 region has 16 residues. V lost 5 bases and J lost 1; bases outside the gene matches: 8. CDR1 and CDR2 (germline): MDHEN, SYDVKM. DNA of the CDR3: TGTGCCAGCAGTACTCCGACAGGGTTCAGCAATCAGCCCCAGCATTTT. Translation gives CASSTPTGFSNQPQHF.

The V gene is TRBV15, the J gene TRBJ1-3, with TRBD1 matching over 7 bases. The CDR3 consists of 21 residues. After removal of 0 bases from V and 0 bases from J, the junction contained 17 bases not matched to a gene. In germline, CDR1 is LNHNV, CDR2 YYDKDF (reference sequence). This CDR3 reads CATSREPFRGPGGLSGNTIYF. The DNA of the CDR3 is TGTGCCACCAGCAGAGAACCTTTTCGGGGCCCAGGGGGGCTCTCTGGAAACACCATATATTTT.

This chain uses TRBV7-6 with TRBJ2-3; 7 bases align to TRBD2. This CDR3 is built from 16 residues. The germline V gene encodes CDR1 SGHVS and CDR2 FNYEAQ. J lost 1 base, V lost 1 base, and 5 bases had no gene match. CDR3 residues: CASSLGGGSGTDTQYF. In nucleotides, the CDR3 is TGTGCCAGCAGCTTAGGAGGCGGGAGCGGCACAGATACGCAGTATTTT.

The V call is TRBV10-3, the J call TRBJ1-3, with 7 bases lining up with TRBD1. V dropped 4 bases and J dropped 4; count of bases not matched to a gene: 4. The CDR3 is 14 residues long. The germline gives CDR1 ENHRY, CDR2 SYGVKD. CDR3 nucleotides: TGTGCCATCAGTGGAACAGGGGACGGAAACACCATATATTTT. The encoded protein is CAISGTGDGNTIYF.

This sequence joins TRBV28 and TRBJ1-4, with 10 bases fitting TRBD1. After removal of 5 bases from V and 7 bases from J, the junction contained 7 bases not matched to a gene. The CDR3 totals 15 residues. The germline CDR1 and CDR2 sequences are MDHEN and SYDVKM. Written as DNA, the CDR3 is TGTGCCAGCAGTGGGGGACAGGGGATTATTGAAAAACTGTTTTTT. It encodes CASSGGQGIIEKLFF.

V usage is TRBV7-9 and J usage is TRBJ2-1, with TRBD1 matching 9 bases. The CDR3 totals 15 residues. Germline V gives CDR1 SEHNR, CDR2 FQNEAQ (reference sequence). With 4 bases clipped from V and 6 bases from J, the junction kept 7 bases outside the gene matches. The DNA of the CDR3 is TGTGCCAGCAGCTCCCGGGACAGGGTGGTCAATGAGCAGTTCTTC. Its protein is CASSSRDRVVNEQFF.

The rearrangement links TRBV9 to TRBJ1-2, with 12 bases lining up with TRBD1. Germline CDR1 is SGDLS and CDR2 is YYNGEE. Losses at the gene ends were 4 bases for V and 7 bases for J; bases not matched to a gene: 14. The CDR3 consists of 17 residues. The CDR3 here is CASSLGTGGRSLSGYTF. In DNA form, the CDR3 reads TGTGCCAGCAGCCTTGGGACAGGGGGCAGGTCCTTGAGTGGCTACACCTTC.